The present TCR beta chain was sequenced within a study of radiotherapy plus CTLA-4 blockade in lung cancer. Germline V lookup: CDR1 KGHSH, CDR2 LQKENI. Trimming took off 4 bases at V and 1 base at J, with 9 bases between the two ends. The CDR3 runs to 14 residues. This clone has only a few counts. The protocol was immunoSEQ multiplex PCR, while the TCRdb copy is restricted to in-frame clones and leaves out a portion. This sample has about 120,000 clones, with 65% to 85% found just once. This chain connects TRBV18 to TRBJ2-3, with D tentatively TRBD2 (5 bases). The sequence was obtained from a human donor with non-small cell lung cancer who had a partial response to radiotherapy plus ipilimumab. This specimen was peripheral blood, taken from a patient treated with radiotherapy plus ipilimumab. CDR3 nucleotides: TGTGCCAGCTCACAGAAGGGAGGCACAGATACGCAGTATTTT. Its protein product is CASSQKGGTDTQYF.